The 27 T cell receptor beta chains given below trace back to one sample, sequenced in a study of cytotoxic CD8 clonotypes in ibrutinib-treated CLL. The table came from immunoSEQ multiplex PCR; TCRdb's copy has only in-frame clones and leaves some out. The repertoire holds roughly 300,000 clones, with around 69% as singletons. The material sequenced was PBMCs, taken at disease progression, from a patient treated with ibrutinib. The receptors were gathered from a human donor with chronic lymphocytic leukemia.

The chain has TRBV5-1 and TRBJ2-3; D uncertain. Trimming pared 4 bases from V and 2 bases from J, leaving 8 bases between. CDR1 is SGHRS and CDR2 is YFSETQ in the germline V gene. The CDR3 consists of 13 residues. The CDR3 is CASSQLLTDTQYF. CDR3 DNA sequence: TGCGCCAGCAGCCAACTTCTCACAGATACGCAGTATTTT. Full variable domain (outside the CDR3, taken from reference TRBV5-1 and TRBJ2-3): KAGVTQTPRYLIKTRGQQVTLSCSPISGHRSVSWYQQTPGQGLQFLFEYFSETQRNKGNFPGRFSGRQFSNSRSEMNVSTLELGDSALYLCASSQLLTDTQYFGPGTRLTVL.

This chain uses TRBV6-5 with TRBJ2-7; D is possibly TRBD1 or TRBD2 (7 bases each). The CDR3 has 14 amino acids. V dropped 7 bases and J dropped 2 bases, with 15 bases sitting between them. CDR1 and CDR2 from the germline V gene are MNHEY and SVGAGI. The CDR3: CASKGAGATYEQYF. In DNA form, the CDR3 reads TGTGCCAGCAAGGGGGCGGGAGCCACCTACGAGCAGTACTTC.

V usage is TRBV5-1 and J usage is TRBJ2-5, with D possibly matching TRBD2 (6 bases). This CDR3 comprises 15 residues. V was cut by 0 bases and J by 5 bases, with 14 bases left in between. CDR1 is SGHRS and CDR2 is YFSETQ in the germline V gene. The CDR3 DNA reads TGCGCCAGCAGCTTGGCCTTAAGCGGGCTGGAGACCCAGTACTTC. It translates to CASSLALSGLETQYF.

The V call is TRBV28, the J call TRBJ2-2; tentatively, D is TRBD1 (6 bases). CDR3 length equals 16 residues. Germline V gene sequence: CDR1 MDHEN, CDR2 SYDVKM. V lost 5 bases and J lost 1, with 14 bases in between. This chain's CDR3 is CASSTTGLMNTGELFF. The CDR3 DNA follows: TGTGCCAGCAGTACGACAGGACTTATGAACACCGGGGAGCTGTTTTTT. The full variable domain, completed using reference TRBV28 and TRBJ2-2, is DVKVTQSSRYLVKRTGEKVFLECVQDMDHENMFWYRQDPGLGLRLIYFSYDVKMKEKGDIPEGYSVSREKKERFSLILESASTNQTSMYLCASSTTGLMNTGELFFGEGSRLTVL.

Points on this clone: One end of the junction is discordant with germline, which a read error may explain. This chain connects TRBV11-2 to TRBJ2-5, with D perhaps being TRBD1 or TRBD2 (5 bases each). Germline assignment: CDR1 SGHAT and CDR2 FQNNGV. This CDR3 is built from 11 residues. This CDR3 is CASSLGPNQNF. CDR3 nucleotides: TGTGCCAGCAGCTTGGGACCAAATCAGAACTTC.

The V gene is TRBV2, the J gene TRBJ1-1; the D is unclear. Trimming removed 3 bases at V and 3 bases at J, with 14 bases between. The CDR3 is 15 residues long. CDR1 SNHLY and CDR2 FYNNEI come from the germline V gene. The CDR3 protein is CASSDVVGWDTEAFF. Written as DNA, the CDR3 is TGTGCCAGCAGTGACGTGGTGGGTTGGGACACTGAAGCTTTCTTT.

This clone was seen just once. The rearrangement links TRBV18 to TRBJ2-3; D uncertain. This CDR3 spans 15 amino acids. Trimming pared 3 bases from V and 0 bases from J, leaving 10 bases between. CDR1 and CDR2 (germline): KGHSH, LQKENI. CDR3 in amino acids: CASSPGASSTDTQYF. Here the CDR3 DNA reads TGTGCCAGCTCACCCGGCGCTAGTAGCACAGATACGCAGTATTTT.

The CDR3 loop reads CASSLVSGDDNEQFF. As DNA, the CDR3 is TGCGCCAGCAGCTTGGTGAGCGGGGACGACAATGAGCAGTTCTTC. The chain has TRBV5-1 and TRBJ2-1; TRBD2 aligns across 7 bases. The CDR3 covers 15 residues. Germline assignment: CDR1 SGHRS and CDR2 YFSETQ. The J segment lost 5 bases and the V segment lost 0 bases, leaving 5 bases of the junction unmatched.

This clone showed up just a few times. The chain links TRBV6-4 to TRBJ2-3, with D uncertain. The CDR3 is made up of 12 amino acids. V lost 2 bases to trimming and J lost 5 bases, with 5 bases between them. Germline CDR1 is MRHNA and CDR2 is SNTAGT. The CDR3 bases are TGTGCCAGCAGTGACGGGGAAGATACGCAGTATTTT. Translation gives CASSDGEDTQYF.

The CDR3 is CSVVRLRDYSYEQYF. As DNA, the CDR3 is TGCAGCGTTGTCCGACTACGGGACTACTCCTACGAGCAGTACTTC. V usage is TRBV29-1 and J usage is TRBJ2-7; 7 bases match TRBD2. Germline-derived CDR1 and CDR2 are SQVTM and ANQGSEA. The CDR3 contains 15 residues. After removal of 4 bases from V and 0 bases from J, the junction contained 9 bases not matched to a gene.

As DNA, the CDR3 is TGTGCCAGCAGTTTTGGACAGGGGGCTCGGGCCCAGTACTTC. This encodes CASSFGQGARAQYF. The genes are TRBV27 and TRBJ2-5; TRBD1 agrees at 11 bases. The junction had 6 bases not matched to a gene; V was cut back by 3 bases and J by 9 bases. The CDR3 is made up of 14 amino acids. CDR1 MNHEY and CDR2 SMNVEV come from the germline V gene (reference sequence).

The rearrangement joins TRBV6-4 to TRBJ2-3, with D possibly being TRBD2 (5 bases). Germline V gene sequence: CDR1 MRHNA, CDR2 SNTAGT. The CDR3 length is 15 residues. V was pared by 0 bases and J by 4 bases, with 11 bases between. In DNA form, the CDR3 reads TGTGCCAGCAGTGACTCGTCTAGCTCCGCAGATACGCAGTATTTT. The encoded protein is CASSDSSSSADTQYF.

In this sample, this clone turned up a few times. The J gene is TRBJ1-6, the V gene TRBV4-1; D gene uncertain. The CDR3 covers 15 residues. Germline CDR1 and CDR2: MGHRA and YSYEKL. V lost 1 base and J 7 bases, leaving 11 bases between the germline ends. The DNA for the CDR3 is TGCGCCAGCAGCCAAGGGTCCGCGGTGAATTCACCCCTCCACTTT. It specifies CASSQGSAVNSPLHF.

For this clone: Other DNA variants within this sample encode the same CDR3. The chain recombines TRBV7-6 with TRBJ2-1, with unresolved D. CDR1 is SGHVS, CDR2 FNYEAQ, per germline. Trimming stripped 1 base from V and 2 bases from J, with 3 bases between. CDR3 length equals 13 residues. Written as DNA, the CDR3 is TGTGCCAGCAGCTTAGGGACCTACAATGAGCAGTTCTTC. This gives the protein CASSLGTYNEQFF.

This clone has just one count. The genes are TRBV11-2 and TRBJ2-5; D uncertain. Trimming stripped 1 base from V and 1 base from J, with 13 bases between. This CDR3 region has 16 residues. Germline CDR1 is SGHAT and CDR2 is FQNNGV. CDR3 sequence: CASSLGSGRTQETQYF. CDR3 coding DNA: TGTGCCAGCAGCTTAGGTTCGGGCCGAACCCAAGAGACCCAGTACTTC.

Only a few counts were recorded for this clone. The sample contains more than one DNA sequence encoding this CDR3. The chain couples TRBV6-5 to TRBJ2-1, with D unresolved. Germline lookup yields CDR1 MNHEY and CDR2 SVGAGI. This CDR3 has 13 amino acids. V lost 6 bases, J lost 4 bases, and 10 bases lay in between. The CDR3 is CASRDSSYNEQFF. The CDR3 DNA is TGTGCCAGCAGGGATAGCTCTTACAATGAGCAGTTCTTC.

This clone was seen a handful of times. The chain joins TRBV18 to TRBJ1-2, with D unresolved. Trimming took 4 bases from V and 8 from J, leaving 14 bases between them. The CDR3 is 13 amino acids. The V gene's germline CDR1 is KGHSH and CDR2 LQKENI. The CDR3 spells CASSLGQDGGYTF. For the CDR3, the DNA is TGTGCCAGCTCACTTGGCCAGGATGGAGGCTACACCTTC. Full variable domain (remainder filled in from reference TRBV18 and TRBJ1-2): NAGVMQNPRHLVRRRGQEARLRCSPMKGHSHVYWYRQLPEEGLKFMVYLQKENIIDESGMPKERFSAEFPKEGPSILRIQQVVRGDSAAYFCASSLGQDGGYTFGSGTRLTVV.

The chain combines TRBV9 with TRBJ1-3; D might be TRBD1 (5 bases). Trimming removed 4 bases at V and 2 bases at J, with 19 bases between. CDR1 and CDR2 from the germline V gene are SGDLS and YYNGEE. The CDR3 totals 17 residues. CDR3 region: CASSPGGGILAGNTIYF. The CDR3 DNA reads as TGTGCCAGCAGCCCCGGTGGGGGGATACTAGCTGGAAACACCATATATTTT.

DNA of the CDR3: TGTGCCAGCAGTGAACGGATAAACTATGGCTACACCTTC. This codes for CASSERINYGYTF. V is TRBV2 and J is TRBJ1-2; D is undetermined. The CDR3 is made up of 13 amino acids. Looked up from germline, CDR1 is SNHLY and CDR2 is FYNNEI. V gave up 2 bases and J gave up 2 bases, with 6 bases separating them.

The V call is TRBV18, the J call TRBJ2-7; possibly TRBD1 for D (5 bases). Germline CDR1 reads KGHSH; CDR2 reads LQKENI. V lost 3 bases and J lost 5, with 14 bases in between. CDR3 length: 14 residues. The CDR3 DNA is TGTGCCAGCTCACCGGACAATGGGCTTAACGAGCAGTACTTC. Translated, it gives CASSPDNGLNEQYF.

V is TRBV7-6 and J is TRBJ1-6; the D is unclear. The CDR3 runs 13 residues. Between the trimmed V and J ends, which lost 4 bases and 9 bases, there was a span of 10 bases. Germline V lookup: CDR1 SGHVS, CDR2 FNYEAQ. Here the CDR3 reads CASSSDQPSPLHF. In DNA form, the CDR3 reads TGTGCCAGCAGCTCCGACCAACCTTCACCCCTCCACTTT.

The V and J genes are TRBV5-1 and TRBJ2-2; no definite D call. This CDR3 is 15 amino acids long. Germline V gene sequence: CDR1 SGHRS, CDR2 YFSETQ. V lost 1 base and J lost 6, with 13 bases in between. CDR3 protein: CASSLSLGGPGELFF. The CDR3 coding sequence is TGCGCCAGCAGCTTGTCCCTTGGCGGCCCCGGGGAGCTGTTTTTT.

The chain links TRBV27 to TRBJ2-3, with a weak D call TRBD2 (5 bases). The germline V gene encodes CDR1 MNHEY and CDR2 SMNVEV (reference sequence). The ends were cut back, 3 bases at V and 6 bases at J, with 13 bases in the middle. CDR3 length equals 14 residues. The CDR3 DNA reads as TGTGCCAGCAGTTTTGTGGCGGGCGGCGATACGCAGTATTTT. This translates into CASSFVAGGDTQYF.

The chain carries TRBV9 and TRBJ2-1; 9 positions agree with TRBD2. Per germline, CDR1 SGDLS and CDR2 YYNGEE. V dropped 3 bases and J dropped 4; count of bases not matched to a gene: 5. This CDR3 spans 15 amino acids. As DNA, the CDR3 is TGTGCCAGCAGCGCCATAGCGGGAGTTTACAATGAGCAGTTCTTC. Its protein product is CASSAIAGVYNEQFF.

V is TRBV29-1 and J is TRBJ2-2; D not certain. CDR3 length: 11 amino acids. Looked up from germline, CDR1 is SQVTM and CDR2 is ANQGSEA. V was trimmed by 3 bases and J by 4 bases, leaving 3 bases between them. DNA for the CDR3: TGCAGCGTTGAGACCACCGGGGAGCTGTTTTTT. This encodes CSVETTGELFF.

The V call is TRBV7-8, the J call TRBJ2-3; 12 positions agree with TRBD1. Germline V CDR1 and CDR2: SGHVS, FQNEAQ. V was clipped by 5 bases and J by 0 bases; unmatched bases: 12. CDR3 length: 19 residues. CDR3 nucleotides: TGTGCCAGCAGCATCACCGCGGGACAGGGGGCTTCCAGCACAGATACGCAGTATTTT. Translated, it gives CASSITAGQGASSTDTQYF.

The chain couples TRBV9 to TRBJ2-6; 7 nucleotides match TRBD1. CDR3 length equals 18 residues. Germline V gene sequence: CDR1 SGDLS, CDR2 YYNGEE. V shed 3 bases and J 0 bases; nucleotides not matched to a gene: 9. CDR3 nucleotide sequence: TGTGCCAGCAGCGCCAACAGACACAGGGGCTCTGGGGCCAACGTCCTGACTTTC. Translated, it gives CASSANRHRGSGANVLTF.